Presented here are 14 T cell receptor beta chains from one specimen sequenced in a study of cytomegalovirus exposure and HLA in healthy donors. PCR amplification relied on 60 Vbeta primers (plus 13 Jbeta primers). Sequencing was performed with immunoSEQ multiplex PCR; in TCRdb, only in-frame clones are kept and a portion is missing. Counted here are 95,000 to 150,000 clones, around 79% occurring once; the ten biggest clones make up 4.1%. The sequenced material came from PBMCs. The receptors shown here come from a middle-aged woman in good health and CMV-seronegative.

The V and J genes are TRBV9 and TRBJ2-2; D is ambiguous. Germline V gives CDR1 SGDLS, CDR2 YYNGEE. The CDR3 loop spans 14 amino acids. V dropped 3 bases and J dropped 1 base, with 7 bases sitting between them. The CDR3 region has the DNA TGTGCCAGCAGCGGCGGTCTGAACACCGGGGAGCTGTTTTTT. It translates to CASSGGLNTGELFF.

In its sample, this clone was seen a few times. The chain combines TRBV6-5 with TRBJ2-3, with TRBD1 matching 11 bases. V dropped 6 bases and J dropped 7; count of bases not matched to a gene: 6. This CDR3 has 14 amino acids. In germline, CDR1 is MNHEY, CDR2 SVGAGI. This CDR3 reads CASRRTGGSNTQYF. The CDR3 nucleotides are TGTGCCAGCAGGCGGACAGGGGGCTCGAATACGCAGTATTTT.

The CDR3 DNA reads TGCGCCAGCAGCCAGACAGCTAACTATGGCTACACCTTC. Residues: CASSQTANYGYTF. The chain recombines TRBV5-1 with TRBJ1-2, with D maybe TRBD1 (5 bases). Germline V CDR1 and CDR2: SGHRS, YFSETQ. The CDR3 runs to 13 residues. V was trimmed by 4 bases and J by 0 bases, leaving 7 bases between them.

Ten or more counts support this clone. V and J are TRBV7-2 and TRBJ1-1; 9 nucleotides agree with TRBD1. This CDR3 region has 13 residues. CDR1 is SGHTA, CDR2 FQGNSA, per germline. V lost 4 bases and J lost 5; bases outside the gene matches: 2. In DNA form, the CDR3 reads TGTGCCAGCAGCTCGGGACAGGGAACTGAAGCTTTCTTT. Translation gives CASSSGQGTEAFF.

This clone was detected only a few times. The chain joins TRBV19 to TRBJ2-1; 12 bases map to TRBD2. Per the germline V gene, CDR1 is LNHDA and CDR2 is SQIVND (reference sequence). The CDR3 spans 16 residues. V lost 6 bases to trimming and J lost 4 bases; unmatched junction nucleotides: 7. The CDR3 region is CASSDGTSGLYNEQFF. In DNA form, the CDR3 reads TGTGCCAGTAGCGACGGGACTAGCGGGCTTTACAATGAGCAGTTCTTC.

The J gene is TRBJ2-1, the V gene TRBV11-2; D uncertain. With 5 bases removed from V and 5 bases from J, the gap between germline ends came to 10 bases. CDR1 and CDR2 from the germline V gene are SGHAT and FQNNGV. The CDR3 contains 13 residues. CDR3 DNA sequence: TGTGCCAGCAGCGCTCTTCTAGACAATGAGCAGTTCTTC. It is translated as CASSALLDNEQFF.

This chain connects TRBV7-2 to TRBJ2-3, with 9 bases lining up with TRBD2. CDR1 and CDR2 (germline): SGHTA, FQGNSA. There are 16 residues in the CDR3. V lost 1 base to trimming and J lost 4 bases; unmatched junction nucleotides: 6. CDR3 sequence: CASSLVGGGAADTQYF. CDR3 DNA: TGTGCCAGCAGCTTAGTTGGCGGGGGGGCAGCAGATACGCAGTATTTT.

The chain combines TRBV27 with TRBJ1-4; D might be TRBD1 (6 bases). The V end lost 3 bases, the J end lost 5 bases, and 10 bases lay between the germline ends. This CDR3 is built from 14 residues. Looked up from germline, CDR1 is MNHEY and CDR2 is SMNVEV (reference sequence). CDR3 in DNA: TGTGCCAGCAGTTTTTGGGGGCCCAATGAAAAACTGTTTTTT. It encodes CASSFWGPNEKLFF.

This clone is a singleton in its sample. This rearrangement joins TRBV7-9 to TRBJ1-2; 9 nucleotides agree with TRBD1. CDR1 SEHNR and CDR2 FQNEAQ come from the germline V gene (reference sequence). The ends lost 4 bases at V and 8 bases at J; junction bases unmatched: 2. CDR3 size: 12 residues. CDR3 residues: CASSYRGPGYTF. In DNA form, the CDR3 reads TGTGCCAGCAGCTACAGGGGGCCCGGCTACACCTTC.

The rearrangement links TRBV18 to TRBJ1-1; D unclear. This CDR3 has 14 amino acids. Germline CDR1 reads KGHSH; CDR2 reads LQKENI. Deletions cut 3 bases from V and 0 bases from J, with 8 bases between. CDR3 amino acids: CASSPQDLNTEAFF. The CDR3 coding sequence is TGTGCCAGCTCACCCCAGGATTTGAACACTGAAGCTTTCTTT. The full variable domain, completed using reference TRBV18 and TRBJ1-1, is NAGVMQNPRHLVRRRGQEARLRCSPMKGHSHVYWYRQLPEEGLKFMVYLQKENIIDESGMPKERFSAEFPKEGPSILRIQQVVRGDSAAYFCASSPQDLNTEAFFGQGTRLTVV.

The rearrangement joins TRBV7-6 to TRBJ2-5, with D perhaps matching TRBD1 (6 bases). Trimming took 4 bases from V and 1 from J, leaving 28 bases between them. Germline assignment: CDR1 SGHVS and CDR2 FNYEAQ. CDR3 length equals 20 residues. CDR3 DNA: TGTGCCAGCAGCTCCGGTCCCCACCTGCTACCAGGGGACATCCAAGAGACCCAGTACTTC. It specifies CASSSGPHLLPGDIQETQYF.

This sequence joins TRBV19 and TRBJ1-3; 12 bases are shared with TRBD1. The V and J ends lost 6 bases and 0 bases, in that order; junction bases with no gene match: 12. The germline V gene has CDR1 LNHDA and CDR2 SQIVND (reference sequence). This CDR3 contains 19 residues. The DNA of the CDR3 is TGTGCCAGTAGCCCTCTGGGACAGGGGGCTCGGTTCTCTGGAAACACCATATATTTT. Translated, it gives CASSPLGQGARFSGNTIYF.

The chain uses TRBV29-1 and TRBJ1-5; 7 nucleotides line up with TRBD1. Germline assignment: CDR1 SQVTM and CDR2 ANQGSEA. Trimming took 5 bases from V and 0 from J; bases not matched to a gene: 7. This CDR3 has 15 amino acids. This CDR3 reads CSVRDSLYSNQPQHF. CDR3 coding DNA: TGCAGCGTTCGGGACAGCCTTTATAGCAATCAGCCCCAGCATTTT.

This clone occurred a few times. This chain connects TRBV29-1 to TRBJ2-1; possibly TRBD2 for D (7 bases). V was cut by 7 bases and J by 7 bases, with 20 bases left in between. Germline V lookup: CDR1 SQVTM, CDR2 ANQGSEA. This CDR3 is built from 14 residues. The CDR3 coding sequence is TGCAGCGGAATTGAGGGGGGGCAGGGGAATGAGCAGTTCTTC. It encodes CSGIEGGQGNEQFF.